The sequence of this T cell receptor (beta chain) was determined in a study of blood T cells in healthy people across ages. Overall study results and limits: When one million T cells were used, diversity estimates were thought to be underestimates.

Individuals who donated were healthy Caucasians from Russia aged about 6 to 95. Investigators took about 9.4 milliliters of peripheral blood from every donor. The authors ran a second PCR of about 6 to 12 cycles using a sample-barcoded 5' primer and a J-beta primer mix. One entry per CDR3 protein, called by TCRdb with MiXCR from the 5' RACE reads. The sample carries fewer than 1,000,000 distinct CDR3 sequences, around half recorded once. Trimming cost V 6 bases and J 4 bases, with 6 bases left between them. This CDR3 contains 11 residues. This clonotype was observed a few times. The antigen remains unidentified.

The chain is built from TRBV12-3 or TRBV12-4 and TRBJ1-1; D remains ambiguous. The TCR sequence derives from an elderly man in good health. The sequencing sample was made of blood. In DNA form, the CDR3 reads TGTGCCAGCAGCCTCACCACTGAAGCTTTCTTT. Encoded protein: CASSLTTEAFF.